This entry lists 4 T cell receptor beta chains sequenced from one sample in a study of shared T cell receptors in the human thymus. The data were produced by immunoSEQ multiplex PCR, yet TCRdb's version contains in-frame clones alone and is incomplete. The top ten clones hold roughly 0.0094% of a sample with hundreds of thousands of clones, over 75% of them seen once. The same specimen was also included in a second study, on human thymus T cells.

Sequences were obtained from thymocytes. Receptors originate from a boy less than two years old with a congenital heart defect.

This chain links TRBV15 with TRBJ2-2; 8 bases are a match to TRBD1. CDR3 length equals 14 residues. Germline CDR1 is LNHNV and CDR2 is YYDKDF (reference sequence). Losses at the gene ends were 6 bases for V and 6 bases for J; bases not matched to a gene: 6. CDR3 loop: CATRSSGGAGELFF. The CDR3 DNA follows: TGTGCCACCAGGAGTTCAGGGGGCGCCGGGGAGCTGTTTTTT. The full variable domain, its missing parts supplied by reference TRBV15 and TRBJ2-2, is DAMVIQNPRYQVTQFGKPVTLSCSQTLNHNVMYWYQQKSSQAPKLLFHYYDKDFNNEADTPDNFQSRRPNTSFCFLDIRSPGLGDTAMYLCATRSSGGAGELFFGEGSRLTVL.

The chain recombines TRBV6-5 with TRBJ1-1; possible D gene TRBD1, 5 bases. CDR3 size: 12 residues. Trimming took 4 bases from V and 7 from J, leaving 10 bases between them. The germline CDR1 and CDR2 sequences are MNHEY and SVGAGI. The CDR3: CASSSRTGEAFF. The CDR3 region has the DNA TGTGCCAGCAGTTCTAGAACAGGTGAAGCTTTCTTT.

This chain uses TRBV9 with TRBJ1-4; a possible D gene is TRBD1 (6 bases). This CDR3 contains 18 residues. Germline V gives CDR1 SGDLS, CDR2 YYNGEE. V was clipped by 4 bases and J by 3 bases, with 22 bases between them. The CDR3 DNA is TGTGCCAGCAGCCCCCCGACAGGTGAAAACTCGTCTAATGAAAAACTGTTTTTT. Protein: CASSPPTGENSSNEKLFF.

The CDR3 protein is CATSRVPSGRYNEQFF. In DNA form, the CDR3 reads TGTGCCACCAGCAGAGTTCCATCCGGGAGATACAATGAGCAGTTCTTC. This rearrangement joins TRBV15 to TRBJ2-1; TRBD2 is a possible D gene (6 bases). V lost 1 base to trimming and J lost 4 bases, with 14 bases between them. The CDR3 has 16 amino acids. CDR1 is LNHNV, CDR2 YYDKDF, per germline (reference sequence).